A single sample is the source of the 17 T cell receptor beta chains below, sequenced in a study of shared clonotypes between healthy human individuals (dated by TCRdb to 2020 to 2022). The library was made by the immunoSEQ multiplex PCR assay. TCRdb mirrors the immuneACCESS table, restricted to in-frame sequences. Some clones are absent from its copies; in checked studies, under half trace to an unresolved V gene, and the reason for the others is unknown. This sample is represented by about 2 million clones; 90% to 95% of them were singletons. The ten biggest clones cover 0.13% of the sample. What was sequenced was naive CD4+ T cells sorted from blood. Reading the label with the study, this specimen's cell subset or site is: CD45RA+ positively selected. These receptors came from a man between 18 and 29 years old in good health.

In this sample, this clone turned up once. The chain has TRBV20-1 and TRBJ1-1; the D is unclear. CDR3 length: 11 residues. Germline values: CDR1 DFQATT, CDR2 SNEGSKA (reference sequence). CDR3: CGRTVNTEAFF. The CDR3 nucleotides read TGCGGACGGACGGTGAACACTGAAGCTTTCTTT.

This clone was found many times. This chain joins TRBV2 and TRBJ1-6, with a tentative D call TRBD1 (6 bases). CDR3 length: 12 residues. Germline values: CDR1 SNHLY, CDR2 FYNNEI. V was cut by 6 bases and J by 10 bases, with 10 bases left in between. In nucleotides, the CDR3 is TGTGCCAGCAGGGACAGCTTATCACCCCTCCACTTT. It is translated as CASRDSLSPLHF.

Of note for this clone: The same CDR3 arises from other DNA sequences in this sample as well. The V call is TRBV15, the J call TRBJ2-7; 12 positions agree with TRBD2. The CDR3 consists of 15 residues. Germline V CDR1 and CDR2: LNHNV, YYDKDF (reference sequence). The J segment lost 4 bases and the V segment lost 1 base, leaving 2 bases of the junction unmatched. The CDR3 DNA follows: TGTGCCACCAGCAGAGGACTAGCGGGAGCTTACGAGCAGTACTTC. Amino acid sequence: CATSRGLAGAYEQYF.

The chain is built from TRBV6-6 and TRBJ1-2, with D hard to call. Germline CDR1 and CDR2: MNHNY and SVGAGI (reference sequence). Trimming cost V 7 bases and J 2 bases, with 14 bases left between them. The CDR3 length is 14 residues. The CDR3 bases are TGTGCCAGCATGAAAACGCCCACAAACTATGGCTACACCTTC. Translation gives CASMKTPTNYGYTF.

This chain links TRBV29-1 with TRBJ1-1, with a tentative D call TRBD1 (6 bases). The CDR3 is made up of 14 amino acids. The ends were cut back, 5 bases at V and 0 bases at J, with 13 bases in the middle. Looked up from germline, CDR1 is SQVTM and CDR2 is ANQGSEA. CDR3 DNA: TGCAGCGTTTACTCCACAGGGTTGAACACTGAAGCTTTCTTT. Protein sequence: CSVYSTGLNTEAFF. Complete variable domain (other parts from reference TRBV29-1 and TRBJ1-1): SAVISQKPSRDICQRGTSLTIQCQVDSQVTMMFWYRQQPGQSLTLIATANQGSEATYESGFVIDKFPISRPNLTFSTLTVSNMSPEDSSIYLCSVYSTGLNTEAFFGQGTRLTVV.

As for this clone: Different DNA sequences within this sample yield the same CDR3. The chain links TRBV2 to TRBJ2-3, with a weak D call TRBD2 (6 bases). The V gene lost 4 bases and the J gene lost 0 bases, with 23 bases spanning the gap. The CDR3 is 19 amino acids. Per the germline V gene, CDR1 is SNHLY and CDR2 is FYNNEI. The CDR3 sequence: CASSGEGGEARRSTDTQYF. For the CDR3, the DNA is TGTGCCAGCAGTGGTGAAGGAGGGGAGGCACGCAGAAGCACAGATACGCAGTATTTT. The complete variable domain, with remaining parts taken from reference TRBV2 and TRBJ2-3, reads EPEVTQTPSHQVTQMGQEVILRCVPISNHLYFYWYRQILGQKVEFLVSFYNNEISEKSEIFDDQFSVERPDGSNFTLKIRSTKLEDSAMYFCASSGEGGEARRSTDTQYFGPGTRLTVL.

DNA for the CDR3: TGTGCCAGCAGCTTATTATCAGTGGGCACCGGGGAGCTGTTTTTT. Protein product: CASSLLSVGTGELFF. V gene TRBV7-8 combines with J gene TRBJ2-2; D gene ambiguous. CDR1 and CDR2 (germline): SGHVS, FQNEAQ. The CDR3 spans 15 residues. The V end lost 2 bases, the J end lost 4 bases, and 11 bases lay between the germline ends.

The rearrangement joins TRBV6-1 to TRBJ2-3; TRBD2 is a possible D gene (6 bases). The germline gives CDR1 MNHNS, CDR2 SASEGT. This CDR3 comprises 15 residues. The ends were cut back, 2 bases at V and 0 bases at J, with 9 bases in the middle. The CDR3, as DNA: TGTGCCAGCAGTGAATCAGGGACTAGCACAGATACGCAGTATTTT. It yields the protein CASSESGTSTDTQYF.

This rearrangement joins TRBV11-2 to TRBJ2-7; 8 bases line up with TRBD2. This CDR3 is 15 amino acids long. CDR1 SGHAT and CDR2 FQNNGV come from the germline V gene. With V trimmed by 1 base and J by 6 bases, 8 bases remained unmatched. As DNA, the CDR3 is TGTGCCAGCAGCTTAGGGTCGGGAGGGTTCGGCGAGCAGTACTTC. Amino acid sequence: CASSLGSGGFGEQYF.

The chain is built from TRBV28 and TRBJ2-6; 8 bases align to TRBD1. This CDR3 has 17 amino acids. V lost 6 bases, J lost 0 bases, and 7 bases stayed unmatched. Germline V gives CDR1 MDHEN, CDR2 SYDVKM. CDR3 DNA sequence: TGTGCCAGCAGGAGGGACAGGACCAGCTCTGGGGCCAACGTCCTGACTTTC. As protein: CASRRDRTSSGANVLTF.

Note on this clone: This clone may be a read error of a much larger clone one base away. This sample also contains other DNA sequences that code for the same CDR3. This chain connects TRBV7-8 to TRBJ2-7; D call uncertain. The CDR3 runs to 11 residues. Trimming pared 2 bases from V and 1 base from J, leaving 0 bases between. The V gene's germline CDR1 is SGHVS and CDR2 FQNEAQ. The CDR3 is CASSLSYEQYF. CDR3 nucleotides: TGTGCCAGCAGCTTATCCTACGAGCAGTACTTC.

The V call is TRBV12-2, the J call TRBJ2-1. TRBV12-2 is a recognized pseudogene. The CDR3 extends over 13 amino acids. For the CDR3, the DNA is TGTGCAAGTCGCCTCGAAGTCTCCCATGAGCAGTTCTTC. It yields the protein CASRLEVSHEQFF.

The chain has TRBV4-1 and TRBJ1-2; 7 bases are a match to TRBD1. There are 16 residues in the CDR3. With V trimmed by 4 bases and J by 3 bases, 11 bases remained unmatched. Germline lookup yields CDR1 MGHRA and CDR2 YSYEKL. The CDR3 spells CASSPSQGPLHYGYTF. For the CDR3, the DNA is TGCGCCAGCAGCCCATCACAGGGGCCCCTCCACTATGGCTACACCTTC.

This sequence joins TRBV18 and TRBJ1-2; D not resolved. Trimming shortened V by 2 bases and J by 8 bases, and 9 bases separated the two germline ends. The CDR3 consists of 12 residues. Germline lookup yields CDR1 KGHSH and CDR2 LQKENI. CDR3 nucleotide sequence: TGTGCCAGCTCACCATTTCTTGAGGGCTACACCTTC. Its protein is CASSPFLEGYTF.

The J gene is TRBJ1-5, the V gene TRBV7-2, with no clear D. V lost 0 bases to trimming and J lost 8 bases, with 17 bases between them. The CDR3 totals 16 residues. CDR1 is SGHTA, CDR2 FQGNSA, per germline. CDR3: CASSLALGRVNEPQHF. The CDR3 region has the DNA TGTGCCAGCAGCTTAGCGCTCGGTCGGGTGAACGAGCCCCAGCATTTT.

The genes are TRBV10-3 and TRBJ1-2, with D tentatively TRBD1 (5 bases). The length of the CDR3 is 16 residues. With 3 bases removed from V and 6 bases from J, the gap between germline ends came to 20 bases. Germline assignment: CDR1 ENHRY and CDR2 SYGVKD. The CDR3 DNA reads TGTGCCATCAGTGAATTTGAGGGACCGAAAGGGAATGGCTACACCTTC. Translation: CAISEFEGPKGNGYTF.

The chain links TRBV6-5 to TRBJ1-6, with a weak D call TRBD1 (6 bases). Trimming removed 7 bases from V and 8 bases from J, with 18 bases in between. CDR1 is MNHEY and CDR2 is SVGAGI in the germline V gene. CDR3 size: 15 residues. CDR3 sequence (DNA): TGTGCCAGCAAAACTGTGCAGGGGCCGGATTCACCCCTCCACTTT. It codes for CASKTVQGPDSPLHF.